Below are 23 T cell receptor beta chains sequenced from a single sample in a study of blood T cell repertoires in COVID-19. Clones were read by immunoSEQ multiplex PCR, and TCRdb kept only the in-frame ones, dropping some. Counted here are a few hundred thousand clones, nearly 90% occurring once; the ten biggest clones make up approximately 4%. The material sequenced was PBMCs or T cells enriched from blood (not recorded which). The receptor source for this set is a woman between 18 and 29 years old with acute COVID-19.

The chain has TRBV4-2 and TRBJ2-1; a weak D match, TRBD2 (6 bases). From germline, CDR1 is LGHNA and CDR2 YNFKEQ. Trimming took 0 bases from V and 8 from J, leaving 17 bases between them. CDR3 length: 16 amino acids. Here the CDR3 DNA reads TGTGCCAGCAGCCAAGATGTCGCGGGGAGCACGGATGAGCAGTTCTTC. This translates into CASSQDVAGSTDEQFF.

The chain carries TRBV5-1 and TRBJ2-5; 8 bases map to TRBD1. From germline, CDR1 is SGHRS and CDR2 YFSETQ. The CDR3 extends over 13 amino acids. With V trimmed by 8 bases and J by 2 bases, 5 bases remained unmatched. The CDR3 is CASYRGVQETQYF. Here the CDR3 DNA reads TGCGCCAGTTACAGGGGGGTACAAGAGACCCAGTACTTC.

This clone was picked up one time. CDR3 protein: CASSQDPPGMGNQPQHF. CDR3 nucleotide sequence: TGTGCCAGCAGCCAAGATCCCCCAGGGATGGGCAATCAGCCCCAGCATTTT. This chain connects TRBV4-2 to TRBJ1-5, with a weak D call TRBD1 (5 bases). The V and J ends lost 0 bases and 2 bases respectively, with 14 bases between them. CDR3 length: 17 amino acids. Per the germline V gene, CDR1 is LGHNA and CDR2 is YNFKEQ.

There are a few counts of this clone. The chain combines TRBV3-1 (or the pseudogene TRBV3-2) with TRBJ2-7; TRBD2 matches at 11 bases. This CDR3 is 15 amino acids long. V was clipped by 4 bases and J by 6 bases; unmatched bases: 8. In germline, CDR1 is LGHDT, CDR2 YNNKEL (reference sequence). Here the CDR3 DNA reads TGTGCCAGCAGCCCCCCGACTAGCGGGAAAACCGAGCAGTACTTC. This gives the protein CASSPPTSGKTEQYF.

The chain links TRBV19 to TRBJ1-1, with D possibly TRBD1 on 5 matching bases. Trimming removed 4 bases from V and 3 bases from J, with 9 bases in between. The CDR3 length is 13 residues. From germline, CDR1 is LNHDA and CDR2 SQIVND (reference sequence). The CDR3, as DNA: TGTGCCAGTAGTACGTCGGGGGACACTGAAGCTTTCTTT. This sequence encodes CASSTSGDTEAFF.

The chain is built from TRBV29-1 and TRBJ2-3; 8 positions match TRBD2. This CDR3 is 13 amino acids long. Germline CDR1 and CDR2: SQVTM and ANQGSEA. With V trimmed by 3 bases and J by 6 bases, 5 bases remained unmatched. CDR3 sequence: CSVEHLAGDTQYF. CDR3 in DNA: TGCAGCGTTGAGCATTTAGCGGGGGATACGCAGTATTTT.

This chain uses TRBV5-1 with TRBJ1-2; D is undetermined. V lost 0 bases to trimming and J lost 8 bases, with 11 bases between them. Germline CDR1 reads SGHRS; CDR2 reads YFSETQ. CDR3 length: 13 residues. CDR3 nucleotides: TGCGCCAGCAGCTTGGTGGAGGGAGGCGGCTACACCTTC. Its protein product is CASSLVEGGGYTF.

The CDR3 loop reads CASSFWGEGIKPQHF. In nucleotides, the CDR3 is TGTGCCAGCAGTTTTTGGGGGGAGGGGATCAAACCCCAGCATTTT. The chain employs TRBV28 and TRBJ1-5, with D maybe TRBD1 (5 bases). CDR3 length equals 15 residues. Germline values: CDR1 MDHEN, CDR2 SYDVKM. V was cut by 3 bases and J by 10 bases, with 19 bases left in between.

V usage is TRBV6-5 and J usage is TRBJ1-2; 10 bases align to TRBD1. This CDR3 region has 14 residues. Germline assignment: CDR1 MNHEY and CDR2 SVGAGI. Unmatched junction bases numbered 8, after V lost 8 bases and J lost 5 bases. The CDR3 here is CASPGQGGVYGYTF. The CDR3 DNA reads TGTGCCAGCCCTGGACAGGGGGGCGTATATGGCTACACCTTC.

This sequence joins TRBV6-1 and TRBJ2-2; the match to TRBD2 covers 7 bases. The germline gives CDR1 MNHNS, CDR2 SASEGT. With 2 bases clipped from V and 0 bases from J, the junction kept 6 bases outside the gene matches. The CDR3 loop spans 17 amino acids. CDR3 amino acids: CASSESISGPNTGELFF. The CDR3 DNA reads as TGTGCCAGCAGTGAATCTATTAGCGGGCCGAACACCGGGGAGCTGTTTTTT.

J is TRBJ2-7 and V is TRBV15; D is perhaps TRBD1 (6 bases). V lost 6 bases to trimming and J lost 6 bases, with 18 bases between them. The germline gives CDR1 LNHNV, CDR2 YYDKDF (reference sequence). The CDR3 extends over 14 amino acids. CDR3 residues: CATRSPFQGSEQYF. DNA for the CDR3: TGTGCCACCAGAAGTCCCTTCCAGGGGAGCGAGCAGTACTTC.

This clone was seen just once. The chain recombines TRBV28 with TRBJ2-7; maybe TRBD2 (6 bases). The germline gives CDR1 MDHEN, CDR2 SYDVKM. This CDR3 has 18 residues. V lost 4 bases and J 0 bases, leaving 22 bases between the germline ends. The CDR3, as DNA: TGTGCCAGCAGTTCCCCCATCTCCGGGGGTGGGAGCTCCTACGAGCAGTACTTC. Its translation: CASSSPISGGGSSYEQYF.

The chain recombines TRBV21-1 with TRBJ2-3; TRBD2 is the table's D call, not checked against the DNA. TRBV21-1 is a pseudogene. The CDR3 loop spans 11 amino acids. CDR3 loop: CASTWRDTQYF. Written as DNA, the CDR3 is TGTGCCAGCACCTGGAGGGATACGCAGTATTTT.

The chain uses TRBV7-8 and TRBJ1-4; D gene uncertain. The CDR3 is 14 residues long. Germline lookup yields CDR1 SGHVS and CDR2 FQNEAQ. Deletions cut 5 bases from V and 0 bases from J, with 7 bases between. The CDR3 DNA reads TGTGCCAGCAGCGTCATAGCAACTAATGAAAAACTGTTTTTT. It translates to CASSVIATNEKLFF.

V is TRBV6-1 and J is TRBJ2-7; possibly TRBD2 for D (6 bases). Germline values: CDR1 MNHNS, CDR2 SASEGT. V shed 3 bases and J shed 4 bases, with 10 bases lying between them. The CDR3 runs to 13 residues. The CDR3, as DNA: TGTGCCAGCAGTGATATCGCGGGGTACGAGCAGTACTTC. Amino acids: CASSDIAGYEQYF.

J is TRBJ1-4 and V is TRBV7-9, with D possibly matching TRBD1 (6 bases). The CDR3 is 12 amino acids. CDR1 is SEHNR and CDR2 is FQNEAQ in the germline V gene (reference sequence). Deletions cut 4 bases from V and 10 bases from J, with 10 bases between. This CDR3 is CASSSEQGKLFF. CDR3 sequence (DNA): TGTGCCAGCAGCTCGGAACAGGGAAAACTGTTTTTT.

The chain combines TRBV27 with TRBJ2-5; 8 nucleotides line up with TRBD1. The V gene's germline CDR1 is MNHEY and CDR2 SMNVEV (reference sequence). Trimming took 3 bases from V and 8 from J; bases not matched to a gene: 11. The length of the CDR3 is 15 residues. In DNA, the CDR3 is TGTGCCAGCAGTTTTTTTGCCCTGGACAGGGCCACCCAGTACTTC. It encodes CASSFFALDRATQYF.

This rearrangement joins TRBV20-1 to TRBJ2-2, with no clear D. The germline V gene has CDR1 DFQATT and CDR2 SNEGSKA (reference sequence). This CDR3 is built from 11 residues. V gave up 3 bases and J gave up 6 bases, with 5 bases separating them. The CDR3 DNA reads as TGCAGTGCTAGTCAGGCCGGGGAGCTGTTTTTT. Its protein is CSASQAGELFF.

The genes are TRBV27 and TRBJ2-7; 10 bases map to TRBD2. Germline CDR1 reads MNHEY; CDR2 reads SMNVEV (reference sequence). V lost 6 bases to trimming and J lost 1 base; unmatched junction nucleotides: 9. The CDR3 loop spans 16 amino acids. CDR3 sequence: CASSGGPSGGSYEQYF. The CDR3 DNA is TGTGCCAGCAGCGGGGGTCCTAGCGGGGGATCCTACGAGCAGTACTTC.

The gene calls are TRBV2 and TRBJ2-4, with D possibly TRBD1 on 5 matching bases. The CDR3 loop spans 14 amino acids. V lost 6 bases to trimming and J lost 1 base, with 10 bases between them. The V gene's germline CDR1 is SNHLY and CDR2 FYNNEI. The DNA for the CDR3 is TGTGCCAGCAGCGACAGCTGGGCCAAAAACATTCAGTACTTC. It codes for CASSDSWAKNIQYF.

The rearrangement joins TRBV15 to TRBJ1-4; D perhaps matches TRBD1 (6 bases). V lost 3 bases and J lost 4, with 18 bases in between. Germline V lookup: CDR1 LNHNV, CDR2 YYDKDF (reference sequence). CDR3 length: 17 residues. This CDR3 reads CATSSSPGRGFNEKLFF. As DNA, the CDR3 is TGTGCCACCAGCAGCTCCCCCGGCAGGGGCTTTAATGAAAAACTGTTTTTT.

This chain uses TRBV5-6 with TRBJ1-2; unclear D gene. The CDR3 totals 16 residues. V was pared by 1 base and J by 3 bases, with 16 bases between. The germline V gene has CDR1 SGHDT and CDR2 YYEEEE. DNA of the CDR3: TGTGCCAGCAGCTTGCGAGATGTACTAAGGCACTATGGCTACACCTTC. Protein product: CASSLRDVLRHYGYTF.

This clone was detected only once. The V call is TRBV29-1, the J call TRBJ2-7; a weak D match, TRBD2 (5 bases). V dropped 4 bases and J dropped 6 bases, with 7 bases sitting between them. The germline V gene has CDR1 SQVTM and CDR2 ANQGSEA. CDR3 size: 10 residues. This chain's CDR3 is CSVGGLEQYF. The CDR3 DNA reads TGCAGCGTTGGAGGGCTCGAGCAGTACTTC.